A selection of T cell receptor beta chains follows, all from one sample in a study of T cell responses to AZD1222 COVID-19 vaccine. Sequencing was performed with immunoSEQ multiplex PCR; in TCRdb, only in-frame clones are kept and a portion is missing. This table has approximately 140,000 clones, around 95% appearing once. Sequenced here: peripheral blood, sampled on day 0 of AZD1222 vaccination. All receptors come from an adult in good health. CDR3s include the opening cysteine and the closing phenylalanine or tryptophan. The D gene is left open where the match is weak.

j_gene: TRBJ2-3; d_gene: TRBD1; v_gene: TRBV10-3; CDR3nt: TGTGGCGTAGCCCCAGGGGGCGGGACAGATACGCAGTATTTT; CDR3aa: CGVAPGGGTDTQYF
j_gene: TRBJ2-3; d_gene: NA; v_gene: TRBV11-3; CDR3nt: TGTGCCAGCAGCCCATACGAATTCCCAGATACGCAGTATTTT; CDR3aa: CASSPYEFPDTQYF
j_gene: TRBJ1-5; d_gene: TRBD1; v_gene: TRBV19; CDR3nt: TGTGCCAGTAGTCTGGACAGGAGCTATAGCAATCAGCCCCAGCATTTT; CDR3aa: CASSLDRSYSNQPQHF
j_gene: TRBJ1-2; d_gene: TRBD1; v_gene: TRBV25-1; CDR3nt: TGTGCCAGCAGTACAGGGGGTGGCTACACCTTC; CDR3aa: CASSTGGGYTF
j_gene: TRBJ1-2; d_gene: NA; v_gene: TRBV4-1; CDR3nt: TGCGCCAGCAGTCTAGGGGGGGTGCACTATGGCTACACCTTC; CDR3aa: CASSLGGVHYGYTF
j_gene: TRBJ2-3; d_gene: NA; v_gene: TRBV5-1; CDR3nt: TGCGCCAGCAGCTTGGCCTTGGAGGCAGATACGCAGTATTTT; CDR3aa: CASSLALEADTQYF
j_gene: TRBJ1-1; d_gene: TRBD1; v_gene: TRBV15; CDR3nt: TGTGCCACCGGGACAGGGACTGAAGCTTTCTTT; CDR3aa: CATGTGTEAFF
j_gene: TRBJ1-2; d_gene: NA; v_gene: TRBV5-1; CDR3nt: TGCGCCAGCAGCTCGAATATAGCAGGGGCGCCCTATGGCTACACCTTC; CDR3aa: CASSSNIAGAPYGYTF
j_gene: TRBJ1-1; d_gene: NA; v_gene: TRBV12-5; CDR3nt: TGTGCTAGTGGTTTGGTACAGGGCCGCGTGAACACTGAAGCTTTCTTT; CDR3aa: CASGLVQGRVNTEAFF
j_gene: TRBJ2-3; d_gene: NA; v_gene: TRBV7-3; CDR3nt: TGTGCCAGCAGCTTAACTCCCTACCCCAAAGACACAGATACGCAGTATTTT; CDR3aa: CASSLTPYPKDTDTQYF
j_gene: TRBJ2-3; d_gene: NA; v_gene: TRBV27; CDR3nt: TGTGCCAGCAGTTTACGCAGGTCTGGGGATACGCAGTATTTT; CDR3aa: CASSLRRSGDTQYF
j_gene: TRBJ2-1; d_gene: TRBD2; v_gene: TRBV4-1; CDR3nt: TGCGCCAGCAGCCAAGATCACCCTAGCGGGGTTTATTACAATGAGCAGTTCTTC; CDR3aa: CASSQDHPSGVYYNEQFF
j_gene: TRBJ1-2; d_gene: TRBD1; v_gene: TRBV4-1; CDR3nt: TGCGCCAGCAGCCTACCAGGGGGAGGCCATGGCTACACCTTC; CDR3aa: CASSLPGGGHGYTF